A selection of T cell receptor beta chains follows, all from one sample in a study of graft-versus-host responses after intestinal transplantation. Sequenced by immunoSEQ multiplex PCR; TCRdb stores in-frame clones only, minus some. Of about 100,000 clones detected, 75% to 95% appear once; the ten largest clones hold about 16%. Specimen: PBMCs, collected 453 days after intestinal transplant. The receptors derive from a human patient who received an intestinal transplant, so some T cells may come from the graft donor. Both conserved end residues are part of each CDR3. Fields, in order: J gene, V gene, clone size, D gene, CDR3 DNA, CDR3 protein. A D gene is named only where the DNA matches it firmly. Rows give clone size only sometimes, using once, few, many, or a class for an expanded clone.

J gene: TRBJ1-5; V gene: TRBV5-1; clone size: -; D gene: -; CDR3 DNA: TGCGCCAGCAGCTTGGGCACGAATCAGCCCCAGCATTTT; CDR3 protein: CASSLGTNQPQHF
J gene: TRBJ1-1; V gene: TRBV10-3; clone size: few; D gene: -; CDR3 DNA: TGTGCCATCAGTGGCGGTCCGGAGACTGAAGCTTTCTTT; CDR3 protein: CAISGGPETEAFF
J gene: TRBJ2-7; V gene: TRBV2; clone size: -; D gene: -; CDR3 DNA: TGTGCCAGCACGGAGGGGGTCTCCTACGAGCAGTACTTC; CDR3 protein: CASTEGVSYEQYF
J gene: TRBJ1-3; V gene: TRBV10-1; clone size: -; D gene: -; CDR3 DNA: TGCGCCAGCAGTGACCCGAGCTCTGGAAACACCATATATTTT; CDR3 protein: CASSDPSSGNTIYF
J gene: TRBJ1-4; V gene: TRBV5-4; clone size: -; D gene: -; CDR3 DNA: TGTGCCAGCAGCTCCCGGGACGGGAATGAAAAACTGTTTTTT; CDR3 protein: CASSSRDGNEKLFF
J gene: TRBJ1-2; V gene: TRBV6-5; clone size: once; D gene: -; CDR3 DNA: TGTGCCAGCACCTATTCGGGTTATGGCTACACCTTC; CDR3 protein: CASTYSGYGYTF
J gene: TRBJ1-1; V gene: TRBV2; clone size: -; D gene: -; CDR3 DNA: TGTGCCAGCAGCTCAACTAGGGGGACTGAAGCTTTCTTT; CDR3 protein: CASSSTRGTEAFF
J gene: TRBJ2-1; V gene: TRBV6-4; clone size: -; D gene: TRBD2; CDR3 DNA: TGTGCCAGCGCCCCACTAGCGGGGGGCTACAATGAGCAGTTCTTC; CDR3 protein: CASAPLAGGYNEQFF
J gene: TRBJ2-5; V gene: TRBV5-4; clone size: -; D gene: -; CDR3 DNA: TGTGCCAGCAGCTTGGCGGCAGGGATTTGGGCGACCCGGGAGACCCAGTACTTC; CDR3 protein: CASSLAAGIWATRETQYF
J gene: TRBJ1-3; V gene: TRBV18; clone size: -; D gene: -; CDR3 DNA: TGTGCCAGCTCACTGGGGTTAACTGGAAACACCATATATTTT; CDR3 protein: CASSLGLTGNTIYF
J gene: TRBJ2-7; V gene: TRBV10-3; clone size: -; D gene: TRBD1; CDR3 DNA: TGTGCCATCACTTCGGACAGGGGAGATAACTACGAGCAGTACTTC; CDR3 protein: CAITSDRGDNYEQYF
J gene: TRBJ2-7; V gene: TRBV7-3; clone size: -; D gene: -; CDR3 DNA: TGTGCCAGCAGCTTGGCGACGGGATACGAGCAGTACTTC; CDR3 protein: CASSLATGYEQYF
J gene: TRBJ1-2; V gene: TRBV10-3; clone size: -; D gene: -; CDR3 DNA: TGTGCCATCAGTGAGATTTTGGAGGGCACTCTAAACTATGGCTACACCTTC; CDR3 protein: CAISEILEGTLNYGYTF
J gene: TRBJ1-5; V gene: TRBV7-9; clone size: -; D gene: -; CDR3 DNA: TGTGCCAGCAGCTTAGATCAAAGCAATCAGCCCCAGCATTTT; CDR3 protein: CASSLDQSNQPQHF
J gene: TRBJ2-3; V gene: TRBV5-1; clone size: -; D gene: TRBD2; CDR3 DNA: TGCGCCAGCAGCCGAAGCGGGGGGCTTACAAGCACAGATACGCAGTATTTT; CDR3 protein: CASSRSGGLTSTDTQYF
J gene: TRBJ2-1; V gene: TRBV7-9; clone size: -; D gene: -; CDR3 DNA: TGTGCCAGCAGCTTCCTCGGCAATGAGCAGTTCTTC; CDR3 protein: CASSFLGNEQFF
J gene: TRBJ1-5; V gene: TRBV6-6; clone size: few; D gene: -; CDR3 DNA: TGTGCCAGCACAGGGGTTGAGAGCAATCAGCCCCAGCATTTT; CDR3 protein: CASTGVESNQPQHF
J gene: TRBJ1-4; V gene: TRBV28; clone size: -; D gene: TRBD1; CDR3 DNA: TGTGCCAGCAGGGCAGGGGGCCCAACTAATGAAAAACTGTTTTTT; CDR3 protein: CASRAGGPTNEKLFF
J gene: TRBJ2-7; V gene: TRBV11-2; clone size: -; D gene: -; CDR3 DNA: TGTGCCAGCAGCTTAGTCCCGGGGACGACCTACGAGCAGTACTTC; CDR3 protein: CASSLVPGTTYEQYF
J gene: TRBJ1-5; V gene: TRBV6-5; clone size: -; D gene: -; CDR3 DNA: TGTGCCAGCAGTCGAACGGGGGGCAGGGCTGAGCCCCAGCATTTT; CDR3 protein: CASSRTGGRAEPQHF
J gene: TRBJ1-1; V gene: TRBV5-8; clone size: -; D gene: -; CDR3 DNA: TGTGCCAGCAGCTTGATGGCGGCCCCGAGGAACACTGAAGCTTTCTTT; CDR3 protein: CASSLMAAPRNTEAFF
J gene: TRBJ2-5; V gene: TRBV2; clone size: -; D gene: -; CDR3 DNA: TGTGCCAGCAGTGAACGTCGAGAGACCCAGTACTTC; CDR3 protein: CASSERRETQYF
J gene: TRBJ1-2; V gene: TRBV29-1; clone size: -; D gene: -; CDR3 DNA: TGCAGCGTTGAAGAGGATCAGGATCACTATGGCTACACCTTC; CDR3 protein: CSVEEDQDHYGYTF
J gene: TRBJ1-1; V gene: TRBV18; clone size: -; D gene: -; CDR3 DNA: TGTGCCAGCTCACCGGTGCCTATGAACACTGAAGCTTTCTTT; CDR3 protein: CASSPVPMNTEAFF
J gene: TRBJ2-3; V gene: TRBV19; clone size: -; D gene: TRBD2; CDR3 DNA: TGTGCCAGTAGCACCCGTGGCGGGGGGGTGTCGGATACGCAGTATTTT; CDR3 protein: CASSTRGGGVSDTQYF
J gene: TRBJ2-1; V gene: TRBV6-5; clone size: -; D gene: TRBD2; CDR3 DNA: TGTGCCAGCAGTTACCCCCATTCGGGGGGGCACAATGAGCAGTTCTTC; CDR3 protein: CASSYPHSGGHNEQFF
J gene: TRBJ1-1; V gene: TRBV7-9; clone size: -; D gene: TRBD1; CDR3 DNA: TGTGCCAGCAGCCTACTACAGGGGGGAGCTTTCTTT; CDR3 protein: CASSLLQGGAFF
J gene: TRBJ1-5; V gene: TRBV7-3; clone size: -; D gene: -; CDR3 DNA: TGTGCCAGCAGCCCCAAGGGGGACAGCAATCAGCCCCAGCATTTT; CDR3 protein: CASSPKGDSNQPQHF
J gene: TRBJ1-5; V gene: TRBV7-9; clone size: -; D gene: -; CDR3 DNA: TGTGCCAGCAGCCCCCTACCAGGTCAGCCCCAGCATTTT; CDR3 protein: CASSPLPGQPQHF
J gene: TRBJ2-5; V gene: TRBV11-2; clone size: -; D gene: -; CDR3 DNA: TGTGCCAGCAACCTTCTACGGGGTCTTGGGACCCAGTACTTC; CDR3 protein: CASNLLRGLGTQYF
J gene: TRBJ1-6; V gene: TRBV27; clone size: -; D gene: -; CDR3 DNA: TGTGCCAGCAGTTTGAAAGGACACCCAGGCTCCTATAATTCACCCCTCCACTTT; CDR3 protein: CASSLKGHPGSYNSPLHF
J gene: TRBJ1-5; V gene: TRBV10-2; clone size: -; D gene: -; CDR3 DNA: TGCGCCAGCAGTGAAAGGTCGGGGGATGGGCAGCCCCAGCATTTT; CDR3 protein: CASSERSGDGQPQHF
J gene: TRBJ1-6; V gene: TRBV18; clone size: -; D gene: -; CDR3 DNA: TGTGCCAGCTCACCCCCGGGACGGGGGAATTCACCCCTCCACTTT; CDR3 protein: CASSPPGRGNSPLHF
J gene: TRBJ2-3; V gene: TRBV29-1; clone size: -; D gene: TRBD2; CDR3 DNA: TGCAGCGCCGGGGGGGTTCTCACAGATACGCAGTATTTT; CDR3 protein: CSAGGVLTDTQYF
J gene: TRBJ1-5; V gene: TRBV6-1; clone size: -; D gene: -; CDR3 DNA: TGTGCCAGCAGGAAGGCGGGACCTAGCAATCAGCCCCAGCATTTT; CDR3 protein: CASRKAGPSNQPQHF
J gene: TRBJ1-1; V gene: TRBV5-6; clone size: -; D gene: TRBD1; CDR3 DNA: TGTGCCAGCAGCCCCGACAGGGACACTGAAGCTTTCTTT; CDR3 protein: CASSPDRDTEAFF
J gene: TRBJ2-7; V gene: TRBV29-1; clone size: -; D gene: -; CDR3 DNA: TGCAGCGCGGGTGGGGACAACTACGAGCAGTACTTC; CDR3 protein: CSAGGDNYEQYF